This T cell receptor (beta chain) was captured by sequencing in a study of cytomegalovirus exposure and HLA in healthy donors. V was pared by 7 bases and J by 5 bases, with 21 bases between. This CDR3 is built from 15 residues. The germline CDR1 and CDR2 sequences are ENHRY and SYGVKD. This clone was seen only a few times. Its antigen is unidentified. Findings of the study overall: Immune exposure information available was restricted to CMV serostatus. The likely origin of a cluster of highly shared sequence variants was a sequencing artifact.

In the PCR, 60 Vbeta and 13 Jbeta primers were used. Methods used by the authors: It was a later analysis that counted 83 million or so unique TCR beta chains, of which about 10 million were shared. This table comes from immunoSEQ multiplex PCR, and its TCRdb copy is limited to in-frame clones, with some not included. For V, J and clone size, that table is used; D and trimming come from the DNA. In the table there are 150,000 to 200,000 clones, about four fifths of which are singletons. The sample taken for sequencing was PBMCs. The sequence derives from a young woman in good health and CMV-seronegative. The genes are TRBV10-3 and TRBJ2-7; tentatively, D is TRBD1 (6 bases). This CDR3 is CAIKTGQLLEDEQYF. The DNA of the CDR3 is TGTGCCATCAAGACTGGACAGCTCCTAGAGGACGAGCAGTACTTC.